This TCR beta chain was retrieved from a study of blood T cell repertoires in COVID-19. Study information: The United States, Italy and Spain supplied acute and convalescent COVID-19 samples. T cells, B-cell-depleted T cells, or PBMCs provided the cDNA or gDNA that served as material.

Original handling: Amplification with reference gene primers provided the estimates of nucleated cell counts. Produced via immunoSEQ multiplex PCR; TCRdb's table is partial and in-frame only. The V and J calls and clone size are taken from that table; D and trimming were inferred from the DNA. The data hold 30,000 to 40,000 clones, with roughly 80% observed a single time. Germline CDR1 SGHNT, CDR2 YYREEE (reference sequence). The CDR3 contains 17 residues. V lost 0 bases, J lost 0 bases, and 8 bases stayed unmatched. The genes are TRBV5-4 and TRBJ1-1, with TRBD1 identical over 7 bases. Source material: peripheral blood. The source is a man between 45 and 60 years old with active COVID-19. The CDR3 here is CASSLAPQGGLNTEAFF. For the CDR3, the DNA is TGTGCCAGCAGCTTGGCCCCTCAGGGGGGATTGAACACTGAAGCTTTCTTT.